This TCR beta chain was documented in a study of blood T cell repertoires in COVID-19. The overall study: The study drew acute and convalescent COVID-19 samples from the United States, Italy and Spain. Sample material is recorded as cDNA or gDNA derived from T cells, B-cell-depleted T cells, or PBMCs.

Original data processing: Scientists estimated how many nucleated cells there were by amplifying reference gene primers. Assay: immunoSEQ multiplex PCR; the TCRdb copy retains only in-frame clones and omits some. The V and J calls and clone size come from that table; D and trimming were worked out from the DNA. This sample yields under 200,000 clones, of which around 87% are seen a single time; 3% to 4.5% belongs to the top ten. The CDR3 loop spans 15 amino acids. Trimming removed 4 bases at V and 3 bases at J, with 13 bases between. The germline CDR1 and CDR2 sequences are SEHNR and FQNEAQ (reference sequence).

The chain couples TRBV7-9 to TRBJ2-4, with D possibly TRBD1 on 5 matching bases. This clonotype was sampled from a man aged 18 to 35 with active or convalescent COVID-19. The specimen was peripheral blood. CDR3 in DNA: TGTGCCAGCAGCTCTGGGCTTAGGGGCAAAAACATTCAGTACTTC. Its protein is CASSSGLRGKNIQYF.